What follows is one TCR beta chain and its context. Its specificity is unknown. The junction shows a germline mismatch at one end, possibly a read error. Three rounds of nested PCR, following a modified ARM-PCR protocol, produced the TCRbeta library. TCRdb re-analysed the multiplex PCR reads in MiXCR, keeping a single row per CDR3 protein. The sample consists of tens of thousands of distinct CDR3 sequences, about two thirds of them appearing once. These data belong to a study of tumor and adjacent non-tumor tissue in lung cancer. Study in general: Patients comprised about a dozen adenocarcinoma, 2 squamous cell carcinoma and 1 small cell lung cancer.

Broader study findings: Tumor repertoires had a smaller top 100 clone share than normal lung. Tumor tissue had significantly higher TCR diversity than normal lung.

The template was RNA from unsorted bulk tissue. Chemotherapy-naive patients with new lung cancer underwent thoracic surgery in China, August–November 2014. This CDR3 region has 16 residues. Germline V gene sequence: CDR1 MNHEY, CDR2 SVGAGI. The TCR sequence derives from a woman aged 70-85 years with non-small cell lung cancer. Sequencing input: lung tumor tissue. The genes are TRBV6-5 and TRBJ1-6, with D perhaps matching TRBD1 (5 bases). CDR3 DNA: TGTGCTAGCAGTTACGGAATACAGGCCTATAATTCACCCCTCCACTTT. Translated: CASSYGIQAYNSPLHF.